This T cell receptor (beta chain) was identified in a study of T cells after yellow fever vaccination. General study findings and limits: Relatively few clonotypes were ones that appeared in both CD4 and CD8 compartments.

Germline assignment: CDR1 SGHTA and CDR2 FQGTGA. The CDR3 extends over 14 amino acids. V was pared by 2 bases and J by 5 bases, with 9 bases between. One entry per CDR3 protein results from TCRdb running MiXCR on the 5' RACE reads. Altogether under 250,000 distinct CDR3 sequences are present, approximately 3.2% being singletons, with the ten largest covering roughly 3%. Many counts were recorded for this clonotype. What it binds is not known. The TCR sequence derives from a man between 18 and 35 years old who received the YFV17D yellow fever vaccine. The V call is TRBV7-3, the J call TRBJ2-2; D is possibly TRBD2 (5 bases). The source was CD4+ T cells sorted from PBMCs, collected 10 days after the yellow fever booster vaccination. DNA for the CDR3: TGTGCCAGCAGCTTACGAGGGCGTACCGGGGAGCTGTTTTTT. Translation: CASSLRGRTGELFF.